This T cell receptor beta chain was documented in a study of blood T cells in healthy people across ages. Study-wide results and limits: Among long-lived donors, naive CD4+ cells were more numerous and diversity higher than in aged donors. The lack of PBMC sorting stopped any conclusive naive versus antigen-experienced comparison.

This clonotype came up a few times. Its antigen is as yet unknown. Together with a sample-barcoded 5' primer, a J-beta primer mix was included in a second PCR lasting roughly 6 to 12 cycles. Sequencing of every sample gave 3 million or more CDR3-containing paired-end reads. TCRdb reanalysed the 5' RACE reads using MiXCR and keeps one entry per CDR3 protein. The sample gives approximately 1.5 million distinct CDR3 sequences, about 32% of which show up once; 10% to 12% is in the top ten. Germline lookup yields CDR1 MGHRA and CDR2 YSYEKL. V lost 5 bases and J lost 5, with 24 bases in between. CDR3 size: 18 residues.

The sequence derives from a woman in her 30s in good health. Sequenced: blood. This chain links TRBV4-1 with TRBJ2-2; D is perhaps TRBD1 (7 bases). The CDR3 spells CASSRRDLGQEETGELFF. CDR3 nucleotide sequence: TGCGCCAGCAGCAGACGGGACTTAGGACAGGAAGAAACCGGGGAGCTGTTTTTT.